This TCR beta chain emerged from a study of T cell responses to AZD1222 COVID-19 vaccine. Libraries were prepared by immunoSEQ multiplex PCR; TCRdb keeps only in-frame clonotypes and omits some of them. The table has some 110,000 clones, around 90% seen once. The germline V gene has CDR1 SGDLS and CDR2 YYNGEE. V was clipped by 1 base and J by 7 bases; unmatched bases: 1. The CDR3 spans 12 residues. The source is an adult who received the AZD1222 COVID-19 vaccine. The chain joins TRBV9 to TRBJ1-2; TRBD1 matches at 7 bases. This specimen was peripheral blood, taken 28 days after the second AZD1222 dose. The CDR3 sequence: CASSVHRGGYTF. In nucleotides, the CDR3 is TGTGCCAGCAGCGTACACAGGGGTGGCTACACCTTC. The full variable domain, in which reference TRBV9 and TRBJ1-2 provide the parts outside the CDR3, is DSGVTQTPKHLITATGQRVTLRCSPRSGDLSVYWYQQSLDQGLQFLIQYYNGEERAKGNILERFSAQQFPDLHSELNLSSLELGDSALYFCASSVHRGGYTFGSGTRLTVV.